The entry that follows covers one TCR beta chain sequence. Germline CDR1 reads LNHNV; CDR2 reads YYDKDF (reference sequence). This CDR3 comprises 19 residues. J lost 2 bases, V lost 2 bases, and 7 bases had no gene match. This entry is derived from a study of cytomegalovirus exposure and HLA in healthy donors. The study ran its PCR with 60 Vbeta and 13 Jbeta primers. Profiled with immunoSEQ multiplex PCR; TCRdb holds only in-frame clones, not every one. This sample has 110,000 or so clones, with about three quarters found just once. The V call is TRBV15, the J call TRBJ2-3; 16 positions match TRBD2. The sample taken for sequencing was PBMCs. The clonotype comes from a male donor in good health and CMV-seronegative. The chain's CDR3 is CATSRTAGTSGRVTDTQYF. Written as DNA, the CDR3 is TGTGCCACCAGCAGAACCGCCGGGACTAGCGGGAGGGTCACAGATACGCAGTATTTT.